The subject of this entry is one T cell receptor (beta chain). The entry originates in a study of blood T cell repertoires in COVID-19. Background on the study: Donors in the United States, Italy and Spain gave samples during acute or convalescent COVID-19.

Authors' processing steps: Quantification of nucleated cells was approximated via reference gene primer amplification. Method: immunoSEQ multiplex PCR; TCRdb's copy keeps in-frame clones and lacks some. V and J calls and clone size are given by that table; D and trimming were obtained from the DNA. Seen here are under 200,000 clones, 90% observed once, and the top ten hold 0.5% to 0.65%. Germline loops: CDR1 MNHEY, CDR2 SMNVEV (reference sequence). This CDR3 region has 13 residues. Trimming pared 3 bases from V and 2 bases from J, leaving 7 bases between. This sequence joins TRBV27 and TRBJ1-1; no definite D call. Material for sequencing was peripheral blood. The sequence derives from a man between 50 and 59 years old with acute or convalescent COVID-19. In nucleotides, the CDR3 is TGTGCCAGCAGTTTTGCGGGAAACACTGAAGCTTTCTTT. It translates to CASSFAGNTEAFF.